This TCR beta chain derives from a study of blood T cells in healthy people across ages. Primed by a sample-barcoded 5' primer and a J-beta primer mix, a second PCR proceeded for roughly 6 to 12 cycles. MiXCR was run by TCRdb on the 5' RACE reads, yielding one entry per CDR3 protein. The sample shows about 720,000 distinct CDR3 sequences, about a fifth of them seen only once. Of note for this clonotype: At one end, the junction sequence differs from germline, possibly due to a read error.

The germline V gene encodes CDR1 MNHEY and CDR2 SVGEGT. The CDR3 extends over 13 amino acids. The TCR comes from a man in his 70s in good health. The chain combines TRBV6-2 or TRBV6-3 with TRBJ2-3; 7 nucleotides align to TRBD2. The specimen sequenced was blood. The CDR3 DNA sequence: TGTGCCAGCATTCCTAGCGGCACAGATACTCAGTATTTT. This sequence encodes CASIPSGTDTQYF.